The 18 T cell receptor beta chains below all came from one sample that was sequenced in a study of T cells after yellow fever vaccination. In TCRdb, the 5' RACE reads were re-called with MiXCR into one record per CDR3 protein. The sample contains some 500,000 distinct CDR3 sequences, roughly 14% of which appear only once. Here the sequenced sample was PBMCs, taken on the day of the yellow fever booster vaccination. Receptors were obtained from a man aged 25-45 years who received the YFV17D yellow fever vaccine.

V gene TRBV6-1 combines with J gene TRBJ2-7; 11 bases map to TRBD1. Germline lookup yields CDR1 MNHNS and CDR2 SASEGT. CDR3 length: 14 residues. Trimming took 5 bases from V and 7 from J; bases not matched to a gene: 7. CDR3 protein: CASSKGQGAEEQYF. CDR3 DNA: TGTGCCAGCAGTAAAGGACAGGGGGCGGAGGAGCAGTACTTC.

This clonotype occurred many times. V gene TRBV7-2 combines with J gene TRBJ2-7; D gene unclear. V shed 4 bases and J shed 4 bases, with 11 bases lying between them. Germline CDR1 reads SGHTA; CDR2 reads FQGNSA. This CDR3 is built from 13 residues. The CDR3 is CASSYYSGYEQYF. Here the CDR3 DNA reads TGTGCCAGCAGCTACTACTCTGGATACGAGCAGTACTTC.

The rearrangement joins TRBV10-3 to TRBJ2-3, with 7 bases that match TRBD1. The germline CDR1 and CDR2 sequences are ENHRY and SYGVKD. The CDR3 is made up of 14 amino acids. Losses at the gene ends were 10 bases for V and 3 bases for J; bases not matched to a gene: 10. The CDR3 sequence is CATETGKWTDTQYF. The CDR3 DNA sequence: TGTGCCACCGAGACAGGGAAGTGGACAGATACGCAGTATTTT.

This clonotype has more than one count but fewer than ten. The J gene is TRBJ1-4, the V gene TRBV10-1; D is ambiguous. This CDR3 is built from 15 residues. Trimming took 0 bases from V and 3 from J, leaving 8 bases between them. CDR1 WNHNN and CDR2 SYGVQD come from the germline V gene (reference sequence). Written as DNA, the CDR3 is TGCGCCAGCAGTGAGTCAACACATCCTAATGAAAAACTGTTTTTT. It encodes CASSESTHPNEKLFF.

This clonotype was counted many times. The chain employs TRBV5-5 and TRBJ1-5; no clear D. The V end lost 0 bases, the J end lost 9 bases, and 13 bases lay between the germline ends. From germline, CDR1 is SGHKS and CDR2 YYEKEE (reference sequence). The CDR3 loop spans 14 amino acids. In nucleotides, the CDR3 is TGTGCCAGCAGCTTGGGAGGTGATGGGGTGCCCCAGCATTTT. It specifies CASSLGGDGVPQHF.

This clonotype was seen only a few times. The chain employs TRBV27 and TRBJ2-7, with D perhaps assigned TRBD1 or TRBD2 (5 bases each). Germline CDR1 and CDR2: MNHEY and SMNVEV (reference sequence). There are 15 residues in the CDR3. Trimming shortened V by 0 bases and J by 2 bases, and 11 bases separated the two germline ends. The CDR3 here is CASSLSPRGAYEQYF. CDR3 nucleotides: TGTGCCAGCAGTTTATCGCCGAGGGGTGCCTACGAGCAGTACTTC.

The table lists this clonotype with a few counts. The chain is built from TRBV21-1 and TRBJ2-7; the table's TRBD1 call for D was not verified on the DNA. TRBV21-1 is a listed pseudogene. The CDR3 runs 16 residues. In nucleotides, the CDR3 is TGTGCCAGCAGCCGTTGCAAAGGACAGGGGTTTAGGGAGCAGTACTTC. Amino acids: CASSRCKGQGFREQYF.

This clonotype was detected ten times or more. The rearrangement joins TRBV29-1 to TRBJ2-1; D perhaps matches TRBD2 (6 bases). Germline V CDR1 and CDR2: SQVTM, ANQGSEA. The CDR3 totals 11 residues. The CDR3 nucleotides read TGCGGCCTAGGCGGGGTCCATGAGCAGTTCTTC. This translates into CGLGGVHEQFF.

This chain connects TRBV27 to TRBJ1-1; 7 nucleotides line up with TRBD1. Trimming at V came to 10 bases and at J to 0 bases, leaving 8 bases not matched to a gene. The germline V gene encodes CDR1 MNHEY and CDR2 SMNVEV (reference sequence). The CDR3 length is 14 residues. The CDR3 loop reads CATPGTDMNTEAFF. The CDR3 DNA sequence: TGTGCCACCCCCGGGACAGACATGAACACTGAAGCTTTCTTT.

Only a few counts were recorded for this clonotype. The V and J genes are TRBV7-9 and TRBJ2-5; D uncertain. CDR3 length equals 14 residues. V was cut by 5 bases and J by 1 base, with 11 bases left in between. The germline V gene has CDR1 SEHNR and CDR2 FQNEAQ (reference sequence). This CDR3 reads CASSKGASQETQYF. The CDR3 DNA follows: TGTGCCAGCAGCAAAGGTGCCAGCCAAGAGACCCAGTACTTC.

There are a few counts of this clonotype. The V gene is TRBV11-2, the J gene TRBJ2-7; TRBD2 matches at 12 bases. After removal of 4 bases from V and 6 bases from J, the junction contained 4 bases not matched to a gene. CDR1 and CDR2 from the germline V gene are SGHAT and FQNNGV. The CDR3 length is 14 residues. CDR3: CASSSKTSGSEQYF. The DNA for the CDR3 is TGTGCCAGCAGCTCGAAGACTAGCGGGAGCGAGCAGTACTTC. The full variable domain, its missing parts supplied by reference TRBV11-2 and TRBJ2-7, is EAGVAQSPRYKIIEKRQSVAFWCNPISGHATLYWYQQILGQGPKLLIQFQNNGVVDDSQLPKDRFSAERLKGVDSTLKIQPAKLEDSAVYLCASSSKTSGSEQYFGPGTRLTVT.

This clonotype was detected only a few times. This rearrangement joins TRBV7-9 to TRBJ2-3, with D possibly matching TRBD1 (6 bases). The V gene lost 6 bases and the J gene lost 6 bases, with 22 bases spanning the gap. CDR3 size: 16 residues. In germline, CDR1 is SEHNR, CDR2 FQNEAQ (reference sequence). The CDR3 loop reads CASSPTGTLEGDTQYF. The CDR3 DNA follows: TGTGCCAGCAGTCCAACCGGGACACTCGAAGGGGATACGCAGTATTTT.

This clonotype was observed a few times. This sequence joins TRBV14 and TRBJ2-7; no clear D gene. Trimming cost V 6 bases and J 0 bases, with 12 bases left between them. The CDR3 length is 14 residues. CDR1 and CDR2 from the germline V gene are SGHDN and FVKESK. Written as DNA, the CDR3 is TGTGCCAGCAGAAATACAGCTGCCTCCTACGAGCAGTACTTC. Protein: CASRNTAASYEQYF.

The CDR3: CASTPGLANNEQFF. CDR3 in DNA: TGTGCCAGCACCCCGGGACTAGCAAACAATGAGCAGTTCTTC. The rearrangement joins TRBV7-2 to TRBJ2-1; 9 positions agree with TRBD2. The CDR3 is made up of 14 amino acids. The germline gives CDR1 SGHTA, CDR2 FQGNSA. V gave up 7 bases and J gave up 5 bases; unmatched junction bases: 6.

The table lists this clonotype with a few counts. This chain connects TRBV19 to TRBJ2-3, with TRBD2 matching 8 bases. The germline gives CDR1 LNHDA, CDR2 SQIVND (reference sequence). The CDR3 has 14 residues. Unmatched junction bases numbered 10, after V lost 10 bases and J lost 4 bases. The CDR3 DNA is TGTGCCACCTCTAGCGGGTTGGCCTCAGATACGCAGTATTTT. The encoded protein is CATSSGLASDTQYF.

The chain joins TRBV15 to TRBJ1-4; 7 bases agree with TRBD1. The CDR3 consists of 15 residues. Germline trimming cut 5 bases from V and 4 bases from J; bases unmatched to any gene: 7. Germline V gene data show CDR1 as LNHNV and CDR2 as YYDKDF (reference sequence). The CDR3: CATSDRVDRNEKLFF. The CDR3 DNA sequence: TGTGCCACCAGCGACAGGGTCGACCGTAATGAAAAACTGTTTTTT.

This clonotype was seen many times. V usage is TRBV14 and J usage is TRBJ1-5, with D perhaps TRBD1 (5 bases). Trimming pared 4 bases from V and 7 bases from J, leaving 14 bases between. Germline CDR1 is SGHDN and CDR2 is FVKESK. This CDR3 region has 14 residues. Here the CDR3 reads CASSLGGRGQPQHF. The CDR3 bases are TGTGCCAGCAGCCTAGGAGGAAGGGGACAGCCCCAGCATTTT.

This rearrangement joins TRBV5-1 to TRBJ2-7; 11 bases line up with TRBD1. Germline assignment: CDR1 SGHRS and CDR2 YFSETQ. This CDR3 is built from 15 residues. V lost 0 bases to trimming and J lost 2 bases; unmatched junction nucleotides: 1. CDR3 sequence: CASSLGDRGTYEQYF. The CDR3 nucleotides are TGCGCCAGCAGCTTGGGGGACAGGGGGACCTACGAGCAGTACTTC.